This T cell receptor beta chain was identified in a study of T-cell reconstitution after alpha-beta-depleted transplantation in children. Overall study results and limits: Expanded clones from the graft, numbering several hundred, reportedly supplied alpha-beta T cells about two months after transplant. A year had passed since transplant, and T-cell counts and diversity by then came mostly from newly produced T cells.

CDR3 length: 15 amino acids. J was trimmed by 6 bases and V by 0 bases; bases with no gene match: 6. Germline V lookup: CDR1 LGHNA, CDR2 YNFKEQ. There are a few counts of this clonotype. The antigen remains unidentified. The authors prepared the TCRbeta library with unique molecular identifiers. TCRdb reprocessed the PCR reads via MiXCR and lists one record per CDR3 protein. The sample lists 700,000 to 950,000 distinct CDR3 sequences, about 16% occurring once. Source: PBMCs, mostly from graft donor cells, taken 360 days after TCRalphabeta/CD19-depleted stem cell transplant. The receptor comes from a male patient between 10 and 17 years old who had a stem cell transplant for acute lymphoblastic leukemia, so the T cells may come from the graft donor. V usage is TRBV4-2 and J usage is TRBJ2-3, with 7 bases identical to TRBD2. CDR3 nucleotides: TGTGCCAGCAGCCAAGAGTTAGCGGGTTCCGATACGCAGTATTTT. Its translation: CASSQELAGSDTQYF.